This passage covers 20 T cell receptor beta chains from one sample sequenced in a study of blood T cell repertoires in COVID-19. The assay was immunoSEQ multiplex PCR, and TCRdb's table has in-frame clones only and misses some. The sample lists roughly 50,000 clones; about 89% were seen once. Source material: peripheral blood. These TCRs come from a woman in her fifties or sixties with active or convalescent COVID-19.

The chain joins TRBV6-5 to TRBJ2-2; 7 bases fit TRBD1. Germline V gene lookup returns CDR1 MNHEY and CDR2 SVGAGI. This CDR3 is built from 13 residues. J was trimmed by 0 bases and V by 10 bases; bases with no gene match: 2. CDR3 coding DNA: TGTGCCATGGGGACAGCGAACACCGGGGAGCTGTTTTTT. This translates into CAMGTANTGELFF.

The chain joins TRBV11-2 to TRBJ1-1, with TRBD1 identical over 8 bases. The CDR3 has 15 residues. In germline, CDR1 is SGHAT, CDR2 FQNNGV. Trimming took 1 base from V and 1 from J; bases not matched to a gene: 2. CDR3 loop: CASSLVTGGNTEAFF. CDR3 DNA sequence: TGTGCCAGCAGCTTAGTCACAGGGGGGAACACTGAAGCTTTCTTT.

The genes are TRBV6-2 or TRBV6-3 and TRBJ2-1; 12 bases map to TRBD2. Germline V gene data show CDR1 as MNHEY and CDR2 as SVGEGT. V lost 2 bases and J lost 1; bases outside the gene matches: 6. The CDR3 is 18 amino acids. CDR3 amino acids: CASSYRTSGKVSYNEQFF. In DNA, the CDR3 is TGTGCCAGCAGTTACCGGACTAGCGGGAAGGTATCCTACAATGAGCAGTTCTTC.

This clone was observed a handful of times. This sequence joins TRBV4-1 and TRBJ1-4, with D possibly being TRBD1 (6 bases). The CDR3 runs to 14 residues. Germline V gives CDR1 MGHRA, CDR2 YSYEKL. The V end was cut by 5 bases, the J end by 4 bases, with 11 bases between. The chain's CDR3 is CASSSDSLNEKLFF. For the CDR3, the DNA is TGCGCCAGCAGCTCGGACAGCCTTAATGAAAAACTGTTTTTT.

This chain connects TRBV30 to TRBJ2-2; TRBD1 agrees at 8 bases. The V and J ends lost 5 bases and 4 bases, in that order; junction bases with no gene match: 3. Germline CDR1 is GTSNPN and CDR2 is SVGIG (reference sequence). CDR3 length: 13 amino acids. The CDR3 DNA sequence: TGTGCCTGGGCGGGACAGGTCACCGGGGAGCTGTTTTTT. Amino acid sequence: CAWAGQVTGELFF.

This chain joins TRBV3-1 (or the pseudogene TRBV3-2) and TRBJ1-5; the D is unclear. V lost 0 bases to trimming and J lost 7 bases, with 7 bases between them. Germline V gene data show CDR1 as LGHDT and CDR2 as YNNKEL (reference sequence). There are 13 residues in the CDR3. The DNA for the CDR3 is TGTGCCAGCAGCCAAGACCTTTCCCAGCCCCAGCATTTT. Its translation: CASSQDLSQPQHF.

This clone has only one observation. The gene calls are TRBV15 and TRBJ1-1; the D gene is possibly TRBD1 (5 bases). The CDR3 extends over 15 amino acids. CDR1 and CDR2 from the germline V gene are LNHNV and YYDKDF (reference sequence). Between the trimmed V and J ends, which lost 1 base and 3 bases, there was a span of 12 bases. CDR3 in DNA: TGTGCCACCAGCAGAGTTGACAGTTTCTACACTGAAGCTTTCTTT. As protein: CATSRVDSFYTEAFF.

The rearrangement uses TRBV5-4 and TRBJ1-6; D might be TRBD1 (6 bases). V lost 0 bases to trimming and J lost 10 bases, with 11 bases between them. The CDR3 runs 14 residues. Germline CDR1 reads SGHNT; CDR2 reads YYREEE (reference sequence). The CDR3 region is CASSLGTAPSPLHF. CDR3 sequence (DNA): TGTGCCAGCAGCTTGGGGACAGCGCCATCACCCCTCCACTTT.

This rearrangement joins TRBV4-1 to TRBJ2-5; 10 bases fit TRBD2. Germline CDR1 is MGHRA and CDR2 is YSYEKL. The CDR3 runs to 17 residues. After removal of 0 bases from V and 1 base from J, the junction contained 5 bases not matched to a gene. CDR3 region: CASSQEWLAGAQETQYF. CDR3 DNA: TGCGCCAGCAGCCAAGAGTGGCTAGCGGGGGCCCAAGAGACCCAGTACTTC.

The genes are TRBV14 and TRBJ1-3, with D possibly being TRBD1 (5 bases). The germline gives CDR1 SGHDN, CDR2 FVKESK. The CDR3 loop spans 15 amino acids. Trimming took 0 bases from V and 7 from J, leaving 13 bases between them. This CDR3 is CASSQDKQGRNTIYF. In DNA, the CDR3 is TGTGCCAGCAGCCAAGATAAGCAGGGCAGGAACACCATATATTTT.

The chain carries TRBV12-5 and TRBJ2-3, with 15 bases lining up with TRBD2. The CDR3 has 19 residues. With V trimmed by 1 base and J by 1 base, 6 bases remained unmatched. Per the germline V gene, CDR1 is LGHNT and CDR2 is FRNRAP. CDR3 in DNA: TGTGCTAGTGGTTTGGCCTCGGGACTAGCGGGGGGAGGCACAGATACGCAGTATTTT. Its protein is CASGLASGLAGGGTDTQYF. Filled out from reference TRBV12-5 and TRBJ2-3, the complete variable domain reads DARVTQTPRHKVTEMGQEVTMRCQPILGHNTVFWYRQTMMQGLELLAYFRNRAPLDDSGMPKDRFSAEMPDATLATLKIQPSEPRDSAVYFCASGLASGLAGGGTDTQYFGPGTRLTVL.

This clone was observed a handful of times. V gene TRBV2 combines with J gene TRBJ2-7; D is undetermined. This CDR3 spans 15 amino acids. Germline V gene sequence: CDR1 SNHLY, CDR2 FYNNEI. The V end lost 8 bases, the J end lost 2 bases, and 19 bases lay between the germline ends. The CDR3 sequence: CASSVYSSPAYEQYF. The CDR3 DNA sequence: TGTGCCAGCTCCGTCTACAGTTCCCCTGCCTACGAGCAGTACTTC. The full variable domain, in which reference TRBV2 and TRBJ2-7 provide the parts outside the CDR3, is EPEVTQTPSHQVTQMGQEVILRCVPISNHLYFYWYRQILGQKVEFLVSFYNNEISEKSEIFDDQFSVERPDGSNFTLKIRSTKLEDSAMYFCASSVYSSPAYEQYFGPGTRLTVT.

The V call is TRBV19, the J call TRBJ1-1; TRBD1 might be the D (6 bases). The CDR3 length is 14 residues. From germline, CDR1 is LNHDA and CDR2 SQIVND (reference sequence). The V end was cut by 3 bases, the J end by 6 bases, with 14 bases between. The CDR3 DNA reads TGTGCCAGTAGTATGGGGGGGCCCGGGCCTGAAGCTTTCTTT. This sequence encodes CASSMGGPGPEAFF.

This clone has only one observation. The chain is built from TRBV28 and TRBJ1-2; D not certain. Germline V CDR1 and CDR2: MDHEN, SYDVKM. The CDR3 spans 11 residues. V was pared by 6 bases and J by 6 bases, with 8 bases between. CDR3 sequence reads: CASRYRDGYTF. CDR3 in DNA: TGTGCCAGCAGGTACAGAGATGGCTACACCTTC.

The CDR3 region has the DNA TGTGCCAGCAGTTACCTTAGCGGGGGGGTACACAATGAGCAGTTCTTC. Its protein product is CASSYLSGGVHNEQFF. The chain carries TRBV6-5 and TRBJ2-1; 11 bases are a match to TRBD2. The CDR3 has 16 residues. Germline V gives CDR1 MNHEY, CDR2 SVGAGI. V shed 2 bases and J 5 bases; nucleotides not matched to a gene: 5.

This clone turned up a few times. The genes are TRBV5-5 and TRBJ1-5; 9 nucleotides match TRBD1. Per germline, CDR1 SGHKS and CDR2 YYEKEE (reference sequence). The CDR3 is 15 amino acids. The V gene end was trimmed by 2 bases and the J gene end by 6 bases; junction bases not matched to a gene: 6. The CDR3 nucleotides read TGTGCCAGCAGCTTTACAGGGGGCGAGGGTCAGCCCCAGCATTTT. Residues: CASSFTGGEGQPQHF.

CDR3 DNA: TGTGCCTGGGTGGGGACAGGGAGGCAGCCCCAGCATTTT. This sequence encodes CAWVGTGRQPQHF. The chain combines TRBV30 with TRBJ1-5, with 9 bases fitting TRBD1. CDR3 length equals 13 residues. In germline, CDR1 is GTSNPN, CDR2 SVGIG (reference sequence). Trimming took 5 bases from V and 7 from J; bases not matched to a gene: 6. Full variable domain (remainder filled in from reference TRBV30 and TRBJ1-5): SQTIHQWPATLVQPVGSPLSLECTVEGTSNPNLYWYRQAAGRGLQLLFYSVGIGQISSEVPQNLSASRPQDRQFILSSKKLLLSDSGFYLCAWVGTGRQPQHFGDGTRLSIL.

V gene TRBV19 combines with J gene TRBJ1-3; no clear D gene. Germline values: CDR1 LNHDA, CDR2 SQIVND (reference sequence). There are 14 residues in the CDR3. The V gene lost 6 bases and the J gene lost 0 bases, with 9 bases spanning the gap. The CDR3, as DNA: TGTGCCAGTAGGTTCGCGATCTCTGGAAACACCATATATTTT. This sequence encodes CASRFAISGNTIYF.

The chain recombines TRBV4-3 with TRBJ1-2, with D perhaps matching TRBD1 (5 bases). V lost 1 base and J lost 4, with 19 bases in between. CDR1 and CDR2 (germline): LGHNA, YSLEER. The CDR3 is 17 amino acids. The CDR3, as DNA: TGCGCCAGCAGCCAAGTAGTGGCTCATACAGGCCCCTATGGCTACACCTTC. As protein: CASSQVVAHTGPYGYTF.

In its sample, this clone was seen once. This chain's CDR3 is CASSLKRQTSTDTQYF. CDR3 DNA: TGTGCCAGCAGTCTAAAGCGACAGACTAGCACAGATACGCAGTATTTT. The chain recombines TRBV27 with TRBJ2-3, with a possible D match to TRBD1 (5 bases). Germline CDR1 and CDR2: MNHEY and SMNVEV (reference sequence). V shed 5 bases and J shed 0 bases, with 15 bases lying between them. This CDR3 has 16 amino acids.